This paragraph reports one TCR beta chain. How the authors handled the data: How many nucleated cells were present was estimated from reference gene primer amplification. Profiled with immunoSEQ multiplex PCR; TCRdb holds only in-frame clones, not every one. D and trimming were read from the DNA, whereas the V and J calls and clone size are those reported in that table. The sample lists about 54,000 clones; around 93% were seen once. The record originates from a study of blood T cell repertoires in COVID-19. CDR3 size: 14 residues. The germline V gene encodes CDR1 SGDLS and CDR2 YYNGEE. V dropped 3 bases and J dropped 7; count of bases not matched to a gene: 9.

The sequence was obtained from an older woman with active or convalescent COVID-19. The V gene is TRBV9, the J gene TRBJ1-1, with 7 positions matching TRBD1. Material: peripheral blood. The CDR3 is CASSDDRDRNEAFF. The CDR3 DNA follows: TGTGCCAGCAGCGACGACAGGGATCGCAATGAAGCTTTCTTT.